A selection of T cell receptor beta chains follows, all from one sample in a study of T cell responses to AZD1222 COVID-19 vaccine. Here immunoSEQ multiplex PCR was the method, and the copy in TCRdb shows in-frame clones only, minus some. Of more than 100,000 clones in the sample, 87% were seen once. The specimen was peripheral blood, collected on day 0 of AZD1222 vaccination. The receptors were gathered from an adult in good health. CDR3s include the opening cysteine and the closing phenylalanine or tryptophan. The D gene is left open where the match is weak. A clone size is listed for some rows: how often the clone was seen (once, few, many), or a class if it is expanded.

V	J	size	D	DNA	CDR3
TRBV5-6	TRBJ2-7	once	-	TGTGCCAGCAGCTTGCTGGGGGGGCTAACCCCCTACGAGCAGTACTTC	CASSLLGGLTPYEQYF
TRBV5-6	TRBJ2-3	once	-	TGTGCCAGCAGCACATTGTGGGGTACAGATACGCAGTATTTT	CASSTLWGTDTQYF
TRBV12-3/TRBV12-4	TRBJ2-7	once	TRBD1	TGTGCCAGCAAACAGGGGGCGCGTCCCGAGCAGTACTTC	CASKQGARPEQYF
TRBV18	TRBJ1-1	-	-	TGTGCCAGCTCACCCGAGCGGGGCGGCACTGAAGCTTTCTTT	CASSPERGGTEAFF
TRBV24-1	TRBJ2-7	once	-	TGTGCCACCAGGGAGGACACTCGCTCCTACGAGCAGTACTTC	CATREDTRSYEQYF
TRBV6-5	TRBJ1-1	once	-	TGTGCCAGCAGTTACTCGGGGGAAGGGAAAGCTTTCTTT	CASSYSGEGKAFF
TRBV5-1	TRBJ1-6	-	TRBD1	TGCGCCAGCAGCCCTGGGACAGGGAGGTTTATGGGGAATTCACCCCTCCACTTT	CASSPGTGRFMGNSPLHF
TRBV5-1	TRBJ2-3	-	-	TGCGCCAGCAGCCCCCAGTTCGTGGTTGGGAGAACAGATACGCAGTATTTT	CASSPQFVVGRTDTQYF
TRBV12-3/TRBV12-4	TRBJ2-2	-	-	TGTGCCAGCAGCCCATCTCCGGTCGGGGAGCTGTTTTTT	CASSPSPVGELFF
TRBV5-6	TRBJ2-5	-	TRBD1	TGTGCCAGCAGCTCGCCTGGGACAGGAGAGTGGGAGACCCAGTACTTC	CASSSPGTGEWETQYF
TRBV5-4	TRBJ1-2	-	-	TGTGCCAGCAGCTTGGCCTCAAGGGACACTAATGGCTACACCTTC	CASSLASRDTNGYTF
TRBV7-2	TRBJ2-1	-	TRBD2	TGTGCCACCCTCATCCGGACTAGCGGGAGGGCCTTACGGTTCTTC	CATLIRTSGRALRFF
TRBV7-9	TRBJ1-5	-	-	TGTGCCAGCAGTCTAGCGGGTGCAAATCAGCCCCAGCATTTT	CASSLAGANQPQHF
TRBV3-1/TRBV3-2	TRBJ1-2	-	TRBD1	TGTGCCAGCAGCGCGGGACAGGGCAACTATGGCTACACCTTC	CASSAGQGNYGYTF
TRBV9	TRBJ2-7	-	-	TGTGCCAGCAGCGCCATGAGCTCCTACGAGCAGTACTTC	CASSAMSSYEQYF
TRBV7-2	TRBJ1-6	-	-	TGTGCCAGCAGCTTAGGGCTAGGGGCGATGAATTCACCCCTCCACTTT	CASSLGLGAMNSPLHF
TRBV27	TRBJ2-1	-	-	TGTGCCAGCAGTTTGGGAGCGGACTATTACAATGAGCAGTTCTTC	CASSLGADYYNEQFF
TRBV30	TRBJ1-6	-	TRBD1	TGTGCCTGGGGCACGGGACAGGGGGCCCGTACCCTCCACTTT	CAWGTGQGARTLHF
TRBV14	TRBJ2-3	-	-	TGTGCCAGCAGCGGCAGGGCTGGTCCAGATACGCAGTATTTT	CASSGRAGPDTQYF
TRBV7-8	TRBJ1-2	-	-	TGTGCCAGCAGCTTATCTGGGGGGCCTAACTATGGCTACACCTTC	CASSLSGGPNYGYTF
TRBV13	TRBJ1-6	-	-	TGTGCCAGCAGCCTCAAGGGGAATAATTCACCCCTCCACTTT	CASSLKGNNSPLHF
TRBV6-1	TRBJ1-5	once	TRBD1	TGTGCCAGCAGTGAATGGGACAGGGGTGGTCAGCCCCAGCATTTT	CASSEWDRGGQPQHF